This T cell receptor (beta chain) comes out of a study of radiotherapy plus CTLA-4 blockade in lung cancer. Study observations and caveats: TCR clones of tumor origin grew in blood after radiotherapy plus ipilimumab.

The method was immunoSEQ multiplex PCR; TCRdb's version includes in-frame clones alone and lacks a portion of them. The sample lists about 72,000 clones, roughly four fifths occurring once. V lost 2 bases to trimming and J lost 1 base; unmatched junction nucleotides: 1. This CDR3 has 15 amino acids. CDR1 and CDR2 (germline): SSHAT, FNYEAQ (reference sequence). This clone was picked up one time. The antigen remains unidentified. This material consisted of peripheral blood, taken from a patient treated with radiotherapy plus ipilimumab. The chain uses TRBV7-7 and TRBJ2-5, with 10 bases that match TRBD2. This clonotype was sampled from a human donor with non-small cell lung cancer who had a partial response to radiotherapy plus ipilimumab. The CDR3 region is CASSLTSGTQETQYF. CDR3 coding DNA: TGTGCCAGCAGCTTAACTAGCGGGACCCAAGAGACCCAGTACTTC.